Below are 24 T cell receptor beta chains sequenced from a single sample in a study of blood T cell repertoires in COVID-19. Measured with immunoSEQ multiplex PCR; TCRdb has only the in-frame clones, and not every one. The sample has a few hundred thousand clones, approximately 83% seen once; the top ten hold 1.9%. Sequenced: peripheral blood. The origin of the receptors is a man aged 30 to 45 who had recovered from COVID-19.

DNA of the CDR3: TGTGCCAGCAGTCGGGAAAACACCATATATTTT. This encodes CASSRENTIYF. The rearrangement uses TRBV6-5 and TRBJ1-3; no firm D call. This CDR3 spans 11 amino acids. CDR1 MNHEY and CDR2 SVGAGI come from the germline V gene. V was clipped by 5 bases and J by 6 bases, with 5 bases between them.

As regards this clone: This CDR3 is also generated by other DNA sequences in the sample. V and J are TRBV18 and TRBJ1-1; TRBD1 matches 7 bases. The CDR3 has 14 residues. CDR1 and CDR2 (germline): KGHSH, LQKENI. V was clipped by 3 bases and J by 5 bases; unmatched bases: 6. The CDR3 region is CASSPRQGQTEAFF. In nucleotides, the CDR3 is TGTGCCAGCTCACCTAGACAGGGACAAACTGAAGCTTTCTTT.

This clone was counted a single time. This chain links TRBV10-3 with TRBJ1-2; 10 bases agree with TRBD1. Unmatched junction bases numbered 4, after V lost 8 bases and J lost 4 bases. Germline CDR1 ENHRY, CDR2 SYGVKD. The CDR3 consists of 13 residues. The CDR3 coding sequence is TGTGCCATCCAGACAGGGGGCGTCTATGGCTACACCTTC. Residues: CAIQTGGVYGYTF.

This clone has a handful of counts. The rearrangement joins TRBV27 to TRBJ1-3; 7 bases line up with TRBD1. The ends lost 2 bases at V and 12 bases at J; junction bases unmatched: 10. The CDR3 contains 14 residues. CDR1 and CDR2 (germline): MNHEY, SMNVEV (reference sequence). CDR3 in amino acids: CASSLERGLKDIYF. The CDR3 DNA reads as TGTGCCAGCAGTTTAGAAAGGGGGCTAAAGGACATATATTTT.

The CDR3 sequence: CASSSWTVSVAGELFF. The CDR3 DNA is TGTGCCAGCAGCTCCTGGACAGTTTCGGTCGCCGGGGAGCTGTTTTTT. The chain joins TRBV11-2 to TRBJ2-2, with a possible D match to TRBD1 (6 bases). The CDR3 runs 16 residues. Germline lookup yields CDR1 SGHAT and CDR2 FQNNGV. Trimming removed 4 bases at V and 6 bases at J, with 18 bases between.

The CDR3 nucleotides are TGTGCCACGCATCCGGGACAGGGGGAAACCGGGGAGCTGTTTTTT. Its protein is CATHPGQGETGELFF. This chain links TRBV15 with TRBJ2-2; 11 bases map to TRBD1. The CDR3 is made up of 15 amino acids. The V and J ends lost 9 bases and 5 bases, in that order; junction bases with no gene match: 8. The germline V gene has CDR1 LNHNV and CDR2 YYDKDF (reference sequence).

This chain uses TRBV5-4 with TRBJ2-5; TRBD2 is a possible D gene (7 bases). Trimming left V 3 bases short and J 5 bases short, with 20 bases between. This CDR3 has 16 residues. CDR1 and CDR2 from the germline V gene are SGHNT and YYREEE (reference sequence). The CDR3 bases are TGTGCCAGCAGCTCCCTGAGTGGGGGGCGGGGGGAGACCCAGTACTTC. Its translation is CASSSLSGGRGETQYF.

In DNA, the CDR3 is TGCGCCAGCAGCTCAGGACAGCTCCCCGTCTCACCCCTCCACTTT. As protein: CASSSGQLPVSPLHF. The chain has TRBV5-1 and TRBJ1-6, with a possible D match to TRBD1 (6 bases). Germline V gives CDR1 SGHRS, CDR2 YFSETQ. This CDR3 comprises 15 residues. The V gene lost 3 bases and the J gene lost 10 bases, with 17 bases spanning the gap. Supplemented by reference TRBV5-1 and TRBJ1-6, the full variable domain reads KAGVTQTPRYLIKTRGQQVTLSCSPISGHRSVSWYQQTPGQGLQFLFEYFSETQRNKGNFPGRFSGRQFSNSRSEMNVSTLELGDSALYLCASSSGQLPVSPLHFGNGTRLTVT.

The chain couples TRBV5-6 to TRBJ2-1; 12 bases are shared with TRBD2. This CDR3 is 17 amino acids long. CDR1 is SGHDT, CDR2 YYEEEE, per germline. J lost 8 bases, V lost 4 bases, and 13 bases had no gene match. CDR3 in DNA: TGTGCCAGCAGCCAAAACCCCGGACTAGCGGGGTTGGATGAGCAGTTCTTC. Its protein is CASSQNPGLAGLDEQFF.

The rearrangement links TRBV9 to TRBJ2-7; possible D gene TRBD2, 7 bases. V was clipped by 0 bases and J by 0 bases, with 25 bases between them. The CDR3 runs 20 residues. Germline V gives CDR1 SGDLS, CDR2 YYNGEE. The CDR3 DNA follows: TGTGCCAGCAGCGTAGAAGGAAGGGCGGAGACGGGGGGCGACTCCTACGAGCAGTACGTC. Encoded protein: CASSVEGRAETGGDSYEQYV.

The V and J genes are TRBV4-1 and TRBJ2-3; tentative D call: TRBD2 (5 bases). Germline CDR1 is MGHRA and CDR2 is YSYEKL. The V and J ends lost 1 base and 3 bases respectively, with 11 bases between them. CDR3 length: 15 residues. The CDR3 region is CASSQGGYLTDTQYF. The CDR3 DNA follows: TGCGCCAGCAGCCAAGGAGGGTACTTGACAGATACGCAGTATTTT.

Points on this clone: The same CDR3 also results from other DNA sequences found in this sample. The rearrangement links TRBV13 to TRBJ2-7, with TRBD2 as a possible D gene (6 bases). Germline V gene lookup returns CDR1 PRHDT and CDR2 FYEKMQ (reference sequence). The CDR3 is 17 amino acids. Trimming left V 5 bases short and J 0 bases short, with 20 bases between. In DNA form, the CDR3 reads TGTGCCAGCAGCCAGACCGGGACTGTTATTAGCTCCTACGAGCAGTACTTC. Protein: CASSQTGTVISSYEQYF.

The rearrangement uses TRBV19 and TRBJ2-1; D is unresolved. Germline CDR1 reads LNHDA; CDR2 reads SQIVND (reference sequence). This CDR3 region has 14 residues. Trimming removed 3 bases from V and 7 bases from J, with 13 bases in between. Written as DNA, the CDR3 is TGTGCCAGTAGTATTATAGTCTCACTTAATGAGCAGTTCTTC. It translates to CASSIIVSLNEQFF.

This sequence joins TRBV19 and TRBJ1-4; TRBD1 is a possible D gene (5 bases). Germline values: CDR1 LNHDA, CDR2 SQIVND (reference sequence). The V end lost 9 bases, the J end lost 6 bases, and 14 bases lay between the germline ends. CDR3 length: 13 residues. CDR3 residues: CASRGTAYEKLFF. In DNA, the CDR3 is TGTGCCAGCCGGGGGACCGCGTATGAAAAACTGTTTTTT.

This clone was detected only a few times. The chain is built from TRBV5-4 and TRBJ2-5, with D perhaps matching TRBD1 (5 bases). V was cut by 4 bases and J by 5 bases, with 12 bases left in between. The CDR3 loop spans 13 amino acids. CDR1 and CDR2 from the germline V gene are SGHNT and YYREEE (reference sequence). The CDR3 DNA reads TGTGCCAGCAGCGGACAAAGACGGGAGACCCAGTACTTC. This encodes CASSGQRRETQYF. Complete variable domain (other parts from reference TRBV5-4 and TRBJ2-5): ETGVTQSPTHLIKTRGQQVTLRCSSQSGHNTVSWYQQALGQGPQFIFQYYREEENGRGNFPPRFSGLQFPNYSSELNVNALELDDSALYLCASSGQRRETQYFGPGTRLLVL.

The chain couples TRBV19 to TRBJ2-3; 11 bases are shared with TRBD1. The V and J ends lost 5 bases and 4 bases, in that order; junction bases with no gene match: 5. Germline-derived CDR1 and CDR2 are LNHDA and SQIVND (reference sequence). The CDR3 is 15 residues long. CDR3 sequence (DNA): TGTGCCAGTAGTCTATGGGGACAGGGGGCAGATACGCAGTATTTT. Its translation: CASSLWGQGADTQYF.

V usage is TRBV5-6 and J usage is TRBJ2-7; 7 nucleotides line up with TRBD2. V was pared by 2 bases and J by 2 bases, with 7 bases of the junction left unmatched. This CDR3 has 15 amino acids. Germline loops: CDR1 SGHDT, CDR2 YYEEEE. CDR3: CASSFGRGVPYEQYF. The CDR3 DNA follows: TGTGCCAGCAGCTTTGGGAGGGGTGTCCCCTACGAGCAGTACTTC.

CDR3 bases: TGTGCCAGCAGCTCTTTCGGGACAATCGGCTACACCTTC. It encodes CASSSFGTIGYTF. The chain couples TRBV7-2 to TRBJ1-2, with a weak D call TRBD1 (6 bases). The V end was cut by 4 bases, the J end by 8 bases, with 14 bases between. The CDR3 spans 13 residues. Germline loops: CDR1 SGHTA, CDR2 FQGNSA.

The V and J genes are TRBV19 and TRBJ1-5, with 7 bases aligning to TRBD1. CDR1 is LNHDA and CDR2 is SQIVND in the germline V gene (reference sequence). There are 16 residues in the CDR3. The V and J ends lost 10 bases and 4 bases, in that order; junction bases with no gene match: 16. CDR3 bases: TGTGCCACAGGGCGGACAAAGGGGGCTCAGAATCAGCCCCAGCATTTT. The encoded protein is CATGRTKGAQNQPQHF. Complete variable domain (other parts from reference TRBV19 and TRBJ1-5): DGGITQSPKYLFRKEGQNVTLSCEQNLNHDAMYWYRQDPGQGLRLIYYSQIVNDFQKGDIAEGYSVSREKKESFPLTVTSAQKNPTAFYLCATGRTKGAQNQPQHFGDGTRLSIL.

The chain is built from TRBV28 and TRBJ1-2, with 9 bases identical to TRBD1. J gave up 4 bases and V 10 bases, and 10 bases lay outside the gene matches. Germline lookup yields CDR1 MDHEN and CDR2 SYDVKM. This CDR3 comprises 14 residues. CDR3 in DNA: TGTGCCAACCGGGACAGGGATCGGGTCTATGGCTACACCTTC. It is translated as CANRDRDRVYGYTF.

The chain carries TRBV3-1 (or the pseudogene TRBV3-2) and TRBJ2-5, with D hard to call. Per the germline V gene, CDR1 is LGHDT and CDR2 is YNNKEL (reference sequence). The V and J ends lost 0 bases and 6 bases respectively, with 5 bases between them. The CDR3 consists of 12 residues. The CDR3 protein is CASSQDLQTQYF. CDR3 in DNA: TGTGCCAGCAGCCAAGATCTTCAGACCCAGTACTTC.

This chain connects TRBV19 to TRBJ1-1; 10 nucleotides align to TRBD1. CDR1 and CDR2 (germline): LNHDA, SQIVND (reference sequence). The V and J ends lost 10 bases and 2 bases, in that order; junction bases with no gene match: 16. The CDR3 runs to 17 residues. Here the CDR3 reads CATIAVGQGRGNTEAFF. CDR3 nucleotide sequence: TGTGCCACTATAGCGGTGGGACAGGGGAGGGGAAACACTGAAGCTTTCTTT.

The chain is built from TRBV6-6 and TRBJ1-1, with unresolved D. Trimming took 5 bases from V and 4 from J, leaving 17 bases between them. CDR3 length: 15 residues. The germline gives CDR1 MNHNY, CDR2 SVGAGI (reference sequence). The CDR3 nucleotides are TGTGCCAGCAGTCCAAATAGCCCCCCGGGCACTGAAGCTTTCTTT. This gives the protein CASSPNSPPGTEAFF.

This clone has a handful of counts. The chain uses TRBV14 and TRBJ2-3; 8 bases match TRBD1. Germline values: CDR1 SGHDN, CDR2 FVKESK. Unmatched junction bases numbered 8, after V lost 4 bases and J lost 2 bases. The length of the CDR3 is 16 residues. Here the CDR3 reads CASSPWTGSLTDTQYF. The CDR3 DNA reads TGTGCCAGCAGCCCCTGGACAGGGAGTCTCACAGATACGCAGTATTTT.